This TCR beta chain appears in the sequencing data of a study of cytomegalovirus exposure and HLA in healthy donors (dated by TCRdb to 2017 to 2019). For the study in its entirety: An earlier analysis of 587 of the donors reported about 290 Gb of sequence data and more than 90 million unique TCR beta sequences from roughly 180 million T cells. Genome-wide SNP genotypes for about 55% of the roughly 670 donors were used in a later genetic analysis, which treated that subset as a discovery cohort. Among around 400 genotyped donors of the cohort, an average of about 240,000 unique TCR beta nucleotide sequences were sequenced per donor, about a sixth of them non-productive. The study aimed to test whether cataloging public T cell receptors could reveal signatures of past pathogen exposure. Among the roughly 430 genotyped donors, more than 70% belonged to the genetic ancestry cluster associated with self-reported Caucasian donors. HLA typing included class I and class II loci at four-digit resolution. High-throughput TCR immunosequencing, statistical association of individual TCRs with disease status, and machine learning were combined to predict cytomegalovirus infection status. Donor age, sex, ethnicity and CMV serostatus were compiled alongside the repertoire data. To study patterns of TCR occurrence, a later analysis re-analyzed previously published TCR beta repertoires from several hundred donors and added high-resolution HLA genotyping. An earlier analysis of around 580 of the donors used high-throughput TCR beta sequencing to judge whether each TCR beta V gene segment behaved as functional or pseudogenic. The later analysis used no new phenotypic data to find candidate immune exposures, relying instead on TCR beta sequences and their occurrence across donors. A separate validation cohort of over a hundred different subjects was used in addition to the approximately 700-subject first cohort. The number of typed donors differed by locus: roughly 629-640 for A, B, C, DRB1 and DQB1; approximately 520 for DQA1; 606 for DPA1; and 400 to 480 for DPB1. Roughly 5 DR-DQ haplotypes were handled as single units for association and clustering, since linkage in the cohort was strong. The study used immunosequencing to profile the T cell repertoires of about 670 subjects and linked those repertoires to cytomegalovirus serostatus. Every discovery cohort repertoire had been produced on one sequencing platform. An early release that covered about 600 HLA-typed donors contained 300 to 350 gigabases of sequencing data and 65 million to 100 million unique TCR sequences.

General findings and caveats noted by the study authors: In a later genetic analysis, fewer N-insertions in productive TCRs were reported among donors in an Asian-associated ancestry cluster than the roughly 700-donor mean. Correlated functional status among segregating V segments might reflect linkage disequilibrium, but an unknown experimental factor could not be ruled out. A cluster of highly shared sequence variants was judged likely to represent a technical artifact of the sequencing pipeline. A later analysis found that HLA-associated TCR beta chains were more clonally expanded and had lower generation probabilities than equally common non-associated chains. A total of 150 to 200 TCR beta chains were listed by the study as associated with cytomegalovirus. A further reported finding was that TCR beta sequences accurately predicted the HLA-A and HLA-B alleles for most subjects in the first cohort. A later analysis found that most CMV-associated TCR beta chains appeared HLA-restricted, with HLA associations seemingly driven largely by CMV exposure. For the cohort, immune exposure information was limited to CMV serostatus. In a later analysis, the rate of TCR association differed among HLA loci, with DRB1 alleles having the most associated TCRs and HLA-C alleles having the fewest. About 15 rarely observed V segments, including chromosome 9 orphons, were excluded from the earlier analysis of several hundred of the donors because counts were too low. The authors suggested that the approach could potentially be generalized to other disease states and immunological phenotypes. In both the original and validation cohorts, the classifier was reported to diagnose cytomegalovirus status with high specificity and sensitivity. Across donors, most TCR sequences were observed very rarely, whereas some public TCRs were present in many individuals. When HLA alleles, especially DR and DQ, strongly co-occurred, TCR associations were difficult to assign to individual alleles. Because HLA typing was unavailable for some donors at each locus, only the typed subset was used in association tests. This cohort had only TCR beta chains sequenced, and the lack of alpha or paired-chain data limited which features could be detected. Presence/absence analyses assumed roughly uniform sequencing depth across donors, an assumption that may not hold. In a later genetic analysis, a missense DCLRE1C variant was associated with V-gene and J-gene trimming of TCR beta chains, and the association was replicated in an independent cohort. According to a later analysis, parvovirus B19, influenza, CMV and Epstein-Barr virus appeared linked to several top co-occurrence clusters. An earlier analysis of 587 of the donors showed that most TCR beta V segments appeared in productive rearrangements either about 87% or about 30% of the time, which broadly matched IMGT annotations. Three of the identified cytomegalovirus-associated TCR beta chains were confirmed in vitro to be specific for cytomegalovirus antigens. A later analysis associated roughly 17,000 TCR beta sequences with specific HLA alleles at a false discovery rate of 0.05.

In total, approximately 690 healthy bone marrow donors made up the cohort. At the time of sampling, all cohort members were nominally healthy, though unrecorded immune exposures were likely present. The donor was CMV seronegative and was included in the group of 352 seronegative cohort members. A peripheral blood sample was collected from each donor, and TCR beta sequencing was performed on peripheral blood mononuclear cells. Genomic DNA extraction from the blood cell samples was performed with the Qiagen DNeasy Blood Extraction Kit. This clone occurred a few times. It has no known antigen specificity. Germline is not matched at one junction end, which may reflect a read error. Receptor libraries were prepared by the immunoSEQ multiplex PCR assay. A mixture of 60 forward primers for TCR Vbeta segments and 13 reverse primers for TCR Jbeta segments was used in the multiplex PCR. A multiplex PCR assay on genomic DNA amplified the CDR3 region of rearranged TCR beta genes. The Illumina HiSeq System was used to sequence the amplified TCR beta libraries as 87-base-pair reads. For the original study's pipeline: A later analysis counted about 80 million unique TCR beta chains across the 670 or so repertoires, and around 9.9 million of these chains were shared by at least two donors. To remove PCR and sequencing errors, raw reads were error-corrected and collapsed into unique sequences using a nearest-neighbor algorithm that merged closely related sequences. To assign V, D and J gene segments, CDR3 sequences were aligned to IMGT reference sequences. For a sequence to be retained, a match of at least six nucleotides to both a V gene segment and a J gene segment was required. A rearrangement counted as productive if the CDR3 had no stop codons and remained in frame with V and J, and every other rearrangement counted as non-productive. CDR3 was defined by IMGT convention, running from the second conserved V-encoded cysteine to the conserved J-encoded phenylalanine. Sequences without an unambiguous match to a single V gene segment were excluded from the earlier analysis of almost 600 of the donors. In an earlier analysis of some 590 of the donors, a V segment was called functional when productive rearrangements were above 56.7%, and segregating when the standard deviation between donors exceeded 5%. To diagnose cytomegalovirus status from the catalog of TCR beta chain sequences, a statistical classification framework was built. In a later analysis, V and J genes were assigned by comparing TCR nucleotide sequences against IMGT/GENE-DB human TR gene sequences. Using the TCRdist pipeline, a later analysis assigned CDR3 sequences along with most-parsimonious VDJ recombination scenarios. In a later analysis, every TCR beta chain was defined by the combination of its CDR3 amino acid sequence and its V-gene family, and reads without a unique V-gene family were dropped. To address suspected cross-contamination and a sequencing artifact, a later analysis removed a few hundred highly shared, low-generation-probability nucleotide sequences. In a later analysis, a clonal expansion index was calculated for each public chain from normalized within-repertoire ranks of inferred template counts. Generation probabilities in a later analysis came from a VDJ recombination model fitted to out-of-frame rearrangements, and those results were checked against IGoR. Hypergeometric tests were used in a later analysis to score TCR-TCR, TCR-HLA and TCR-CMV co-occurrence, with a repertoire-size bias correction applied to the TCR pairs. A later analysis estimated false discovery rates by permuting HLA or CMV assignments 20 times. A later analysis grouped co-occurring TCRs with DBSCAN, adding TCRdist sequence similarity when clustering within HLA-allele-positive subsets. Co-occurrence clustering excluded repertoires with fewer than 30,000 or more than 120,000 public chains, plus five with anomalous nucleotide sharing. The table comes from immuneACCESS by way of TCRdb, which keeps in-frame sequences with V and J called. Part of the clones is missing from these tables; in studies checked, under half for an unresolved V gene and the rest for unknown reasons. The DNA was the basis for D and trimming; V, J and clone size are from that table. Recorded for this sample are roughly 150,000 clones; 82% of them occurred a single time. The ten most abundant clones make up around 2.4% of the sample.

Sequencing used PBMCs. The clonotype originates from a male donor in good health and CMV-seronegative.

The DNA sequence follows: TGTGCCACCCGGCGGGGTAGGGATCAACCCCAGCATTTT. This sequence encodes CATRRGRDQPQHF. This chain joins TRBV15 to TRBJ1-5, with the identity of the D gene unclear. The CDR3 has 13 amino acids, counting the end cysteine and phenylalanine. Just CDR3 DNA is preserved here, 39 bases in frame from base 1. CDR1 and CDR2 were assigned from the germline V gene (reference sequence) as LNHNV and YYDKDF.